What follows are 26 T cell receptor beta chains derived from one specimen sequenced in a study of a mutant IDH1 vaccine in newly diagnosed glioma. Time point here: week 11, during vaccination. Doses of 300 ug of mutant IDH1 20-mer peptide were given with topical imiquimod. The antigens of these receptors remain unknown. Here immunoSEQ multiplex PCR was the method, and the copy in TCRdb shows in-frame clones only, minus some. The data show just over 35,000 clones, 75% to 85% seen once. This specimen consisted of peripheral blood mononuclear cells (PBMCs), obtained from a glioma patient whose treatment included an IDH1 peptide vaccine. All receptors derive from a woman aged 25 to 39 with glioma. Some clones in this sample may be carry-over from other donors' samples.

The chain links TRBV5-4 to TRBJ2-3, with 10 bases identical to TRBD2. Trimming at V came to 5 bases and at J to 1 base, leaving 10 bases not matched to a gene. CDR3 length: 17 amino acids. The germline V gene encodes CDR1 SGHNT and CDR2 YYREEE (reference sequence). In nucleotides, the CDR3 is TGTGCCAGCAGTAGGGCTAGCGGGAGTTATGGCACAGATACGCAGTATTTT. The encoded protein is CASSRASGSYGTDTQYF. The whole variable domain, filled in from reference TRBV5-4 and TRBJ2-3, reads ETGVTQSPTHLIKTRGQQVTLRCSSQSGHNTVSWYQQALGQGPQFIFQYYREEENGRGNFPPRFSGLQFPNYSSELNVNALELDDSALYLCASSRASGSYGTDTQYFGPGTRLTVL.

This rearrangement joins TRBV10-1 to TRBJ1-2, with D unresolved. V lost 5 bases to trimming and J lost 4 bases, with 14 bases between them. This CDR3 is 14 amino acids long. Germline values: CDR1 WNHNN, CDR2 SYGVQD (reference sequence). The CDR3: CASSTARKTYGYTF. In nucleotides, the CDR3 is TGCGCCAGCAGTACCGCGCGAAAGACCTATGGCTACACCTTC.

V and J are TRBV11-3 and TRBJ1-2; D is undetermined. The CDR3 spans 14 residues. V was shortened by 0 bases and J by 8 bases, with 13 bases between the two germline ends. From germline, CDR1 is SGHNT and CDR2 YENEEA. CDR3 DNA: TGTGCCAGCAGCTTAGATATTAGCAGTCTGGGCTACACCTTC. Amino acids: CASSLDISSLGYTF.

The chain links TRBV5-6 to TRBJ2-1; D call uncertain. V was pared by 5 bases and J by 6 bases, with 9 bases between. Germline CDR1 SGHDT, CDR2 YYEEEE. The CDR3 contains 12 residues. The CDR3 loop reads CASRGHLNEQFF. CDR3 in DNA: TGTGCCAGCAGAGGGCACCTCAATGAGCAGTTCTTC.

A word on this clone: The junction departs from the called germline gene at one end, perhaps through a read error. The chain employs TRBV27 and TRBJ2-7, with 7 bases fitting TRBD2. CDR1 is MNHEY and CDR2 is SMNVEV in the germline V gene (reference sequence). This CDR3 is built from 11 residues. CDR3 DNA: TGTGCCACCAGGAAAGGGCAGGGAGGGGACTTC. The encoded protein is CATRKGQGGDF.

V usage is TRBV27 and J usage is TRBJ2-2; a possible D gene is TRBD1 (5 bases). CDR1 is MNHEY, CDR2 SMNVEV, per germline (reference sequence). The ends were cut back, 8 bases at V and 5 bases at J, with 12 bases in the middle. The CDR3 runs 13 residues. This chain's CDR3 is CASSQGATGELFF. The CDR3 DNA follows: TGTGCCAGCTCCCAGGGTGCGACCGGGGAGCTGTTTTTT.

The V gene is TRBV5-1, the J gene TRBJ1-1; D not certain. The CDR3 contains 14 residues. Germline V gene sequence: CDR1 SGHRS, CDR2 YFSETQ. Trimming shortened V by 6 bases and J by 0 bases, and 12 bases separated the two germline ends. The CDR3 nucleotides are TGCGCCAGCATACTCGATACCTTGAACACTGAAGCTTTCTTT. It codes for CASILDTLNTEAFF.

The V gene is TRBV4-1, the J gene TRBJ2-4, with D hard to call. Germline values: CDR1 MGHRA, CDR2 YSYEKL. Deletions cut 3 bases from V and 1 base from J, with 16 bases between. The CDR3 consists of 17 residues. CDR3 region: CASSQRSFFEAKNIQYF. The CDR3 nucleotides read TGCGCCAGCAGCCAGCGGTCTTTCTTTGAGGCCAAAAACATTCAGTACTTC.

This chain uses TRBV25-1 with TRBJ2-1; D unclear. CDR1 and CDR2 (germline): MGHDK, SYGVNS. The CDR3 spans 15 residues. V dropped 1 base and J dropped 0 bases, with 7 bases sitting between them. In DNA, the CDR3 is TGTGCCAGCAGTGAATCAGGTTACTCCTACAATGAGCAGTTCTTC. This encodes CASSESGYSYNEQFF. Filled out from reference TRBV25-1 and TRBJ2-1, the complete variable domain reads EADIYQTPRYLVIGTGKKITLECSQTMGHDKMYWYQQDPGMELHLIHYSYGVNSTEKGDLSSESTVSRIRTEHFPLTLESARPSHTSQYLCASSESGYSYNEQFFGPGTRLTVL.

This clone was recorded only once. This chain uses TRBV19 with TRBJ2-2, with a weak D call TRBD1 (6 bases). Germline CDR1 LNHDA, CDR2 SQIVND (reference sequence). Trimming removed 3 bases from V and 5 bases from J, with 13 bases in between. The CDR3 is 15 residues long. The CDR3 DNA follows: TGTGCCAGTAGTATCGCAGCGCAGGGGACCGGGGAGCTGTTTTTT. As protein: CASSIAAQGTGELFF.

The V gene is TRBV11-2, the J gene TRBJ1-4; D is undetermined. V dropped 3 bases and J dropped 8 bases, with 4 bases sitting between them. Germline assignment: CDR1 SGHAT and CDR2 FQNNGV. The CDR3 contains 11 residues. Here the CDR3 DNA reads TGTGCCAGCAGCTTCTCAGAAAAACTGTTTTTT. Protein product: CASSFSEKLFF.

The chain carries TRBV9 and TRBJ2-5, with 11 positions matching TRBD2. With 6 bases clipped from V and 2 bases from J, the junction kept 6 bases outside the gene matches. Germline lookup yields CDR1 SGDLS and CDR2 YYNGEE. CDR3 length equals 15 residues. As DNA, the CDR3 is TGTGCCAGCACATCTAGCGGGAGGTCTCAAGAGACCCAGTACTTC. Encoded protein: CASTSSGRSQETQYF.

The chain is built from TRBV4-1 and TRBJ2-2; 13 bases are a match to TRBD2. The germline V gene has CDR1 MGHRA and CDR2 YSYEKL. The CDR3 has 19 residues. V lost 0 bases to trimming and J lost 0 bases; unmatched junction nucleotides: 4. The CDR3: CASSQDRGLAGSNTGELFF. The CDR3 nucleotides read TGCGCCAGCAGCCAAGATAGGGGACTAGCGGGATCGAACACCGGGGAGCTGTTTTTT.

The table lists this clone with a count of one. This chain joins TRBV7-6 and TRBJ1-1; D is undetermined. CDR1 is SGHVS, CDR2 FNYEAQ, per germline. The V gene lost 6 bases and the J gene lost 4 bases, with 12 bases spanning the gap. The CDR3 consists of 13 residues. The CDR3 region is CASSSTGSTEAFF. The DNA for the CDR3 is TGTGCCAGCAGTTCGACTGGGAGCACTGAAGCTTTCTTT.

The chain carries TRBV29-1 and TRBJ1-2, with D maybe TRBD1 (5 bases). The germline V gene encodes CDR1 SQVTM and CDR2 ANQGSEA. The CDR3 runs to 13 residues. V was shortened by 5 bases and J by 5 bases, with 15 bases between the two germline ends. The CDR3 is CSVLGTGGYGYTF. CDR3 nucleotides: TGCAGCGTTCTTGGTACTGGGGGTTATGGCTACACCTTC.

The CDR3: CATLKQGSSYEQYF. In DNA, the CDR3 is TGTGCCACTCTTAAACAGGGGAGCTCCTACGAGCAGTACTTC. V usage is TRBV6-6 and J usage is TRBJ2-7; 7 nucleotides line up with TRBD1. V gave up 10 bases and J gave up 0 bases; unmatched junction bases: 9. Germline V gene data show CDR1 as MNHNY and CDR2 as SVGAGI (reference sequence). The CDR3 contains 14 residues.

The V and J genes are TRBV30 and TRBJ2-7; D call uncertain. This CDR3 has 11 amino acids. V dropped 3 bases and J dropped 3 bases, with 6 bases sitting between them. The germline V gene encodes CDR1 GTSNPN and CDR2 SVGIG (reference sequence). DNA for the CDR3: TGTGCCTGGAGCTTTAACTACGAGCAGTACTTC. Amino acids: CAWSFNYEQYF.

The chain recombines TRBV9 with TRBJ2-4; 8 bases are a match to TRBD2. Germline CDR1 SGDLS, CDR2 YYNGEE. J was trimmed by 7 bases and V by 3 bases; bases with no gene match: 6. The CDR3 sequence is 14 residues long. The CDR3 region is CASSARGGQNIQYF. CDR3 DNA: TGTGCCAGCAGCGCCCGCGGGGGGCAGAACATTCAGTACTTC.

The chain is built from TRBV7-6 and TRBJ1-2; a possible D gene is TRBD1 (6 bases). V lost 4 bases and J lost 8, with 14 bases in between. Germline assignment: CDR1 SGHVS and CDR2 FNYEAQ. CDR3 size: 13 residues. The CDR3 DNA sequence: TGTGCCAGCAGCTCCGCCGGGGGGCAAGGCTACACCTTC. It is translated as CASSSAGGQGYTF.

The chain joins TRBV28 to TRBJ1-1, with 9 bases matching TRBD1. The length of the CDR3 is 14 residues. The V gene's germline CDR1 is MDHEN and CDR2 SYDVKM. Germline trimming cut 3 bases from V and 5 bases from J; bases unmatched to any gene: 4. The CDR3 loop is CASSFPGTGTEAFF. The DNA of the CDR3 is TGTGCCAGCAGTTTCCCTGGGACAGGGACTGAAGCTTTCTTT.

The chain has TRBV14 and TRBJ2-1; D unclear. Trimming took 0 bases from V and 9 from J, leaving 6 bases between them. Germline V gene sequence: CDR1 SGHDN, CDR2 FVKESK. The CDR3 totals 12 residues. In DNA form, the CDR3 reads TGTGCCAGCAGCCAAGAAGGTTTTGAGCAGTTCTTC. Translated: CASSQEGFEQFF.

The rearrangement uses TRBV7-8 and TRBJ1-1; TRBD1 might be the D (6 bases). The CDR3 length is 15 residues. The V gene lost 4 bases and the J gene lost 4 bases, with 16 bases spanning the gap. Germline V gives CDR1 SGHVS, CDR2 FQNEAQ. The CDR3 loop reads CASSYGQLFFTEAFF. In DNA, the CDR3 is TGTGCCAGCAGCTACGGACAGCTGTTCTTCACTGAAGCTTTCTTT.

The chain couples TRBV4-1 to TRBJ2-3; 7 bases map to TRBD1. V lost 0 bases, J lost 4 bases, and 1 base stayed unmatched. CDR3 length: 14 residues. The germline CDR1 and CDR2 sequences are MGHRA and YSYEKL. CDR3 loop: CASSQDDRADTQYF. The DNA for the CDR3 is TGCGCCAGCAGCCAAGATGACAGGGCAGATACGCAGTATTTT.

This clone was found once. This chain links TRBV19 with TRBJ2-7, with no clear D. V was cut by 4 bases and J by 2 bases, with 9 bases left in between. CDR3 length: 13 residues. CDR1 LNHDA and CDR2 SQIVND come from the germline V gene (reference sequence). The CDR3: CASSREGAYEQYF. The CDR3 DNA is TGTGCCAGTAGTAGGGAAGGAGCCTACGAGCAGTACTTC.

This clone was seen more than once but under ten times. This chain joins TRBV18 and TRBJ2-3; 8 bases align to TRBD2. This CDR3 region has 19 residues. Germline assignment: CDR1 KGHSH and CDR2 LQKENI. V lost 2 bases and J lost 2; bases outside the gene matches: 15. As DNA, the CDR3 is TGTGCCAGCTCACCAACGTGGCGGGAGGCTGGCTCCGCCACAGATACGCAGTATTTT. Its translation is CASSPTWREAGSATDTQYF. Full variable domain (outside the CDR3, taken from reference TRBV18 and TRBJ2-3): NAGVMQNPRHLVRRRGQEARLRCSPMKGHSHVYWYRQLPEEGLKFMVYLQKENIIDESGMPKERFSAEFPKEGPSILRIQQVVRGDSAAYFCASSPTWREAGSATDTQYFGPGTRLTVL.

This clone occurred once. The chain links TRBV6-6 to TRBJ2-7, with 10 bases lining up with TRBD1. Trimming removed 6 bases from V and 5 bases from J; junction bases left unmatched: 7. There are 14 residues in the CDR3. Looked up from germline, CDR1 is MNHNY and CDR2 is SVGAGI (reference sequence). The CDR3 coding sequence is TGTGCCAGCAGCCCCGGACAGGGGGTGCACGAGCAGTACTTC. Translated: CASSPGQGVHEQYF.